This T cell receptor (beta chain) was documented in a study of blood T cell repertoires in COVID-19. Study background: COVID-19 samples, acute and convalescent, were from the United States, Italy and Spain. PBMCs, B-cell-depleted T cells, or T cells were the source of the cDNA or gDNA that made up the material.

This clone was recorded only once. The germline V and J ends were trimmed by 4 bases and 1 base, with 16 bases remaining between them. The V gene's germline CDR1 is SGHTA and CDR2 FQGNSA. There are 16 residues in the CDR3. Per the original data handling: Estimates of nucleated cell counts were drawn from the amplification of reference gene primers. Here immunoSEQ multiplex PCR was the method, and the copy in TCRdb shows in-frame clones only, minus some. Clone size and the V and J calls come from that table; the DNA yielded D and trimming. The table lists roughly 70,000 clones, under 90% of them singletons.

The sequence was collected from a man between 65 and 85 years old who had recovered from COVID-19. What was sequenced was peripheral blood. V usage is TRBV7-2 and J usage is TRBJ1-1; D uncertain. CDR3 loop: CASSWVRGNGNTEAFF. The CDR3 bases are TGTGCCAGCAGCTGGGTGCGGGGTAATGGGAACACTGAAGCTTTCTTT.